These 21 T cell receptor beta chains were sequenced from one sample in a study of blood T cells in healthy people across ages. The authors ran a second PCR of about 6 to 11 cycles using a sample-barcoded 5' primer and a J-beta primer mix. Each CDR3 protein is one row after TCRdb ran MiXCR on the 5' RACE reads. The data show over 1,500,000 distinct CDR3 sequences, roughly 49% seen once. Sequenced material: blood. Every receptor here comes from a woman aged 40 to 50 in good health.

The genes are TRBV10-3 and TRBJ2-6, with D perhaps matching TRBD1 (6 bases). This CDR3 has 18 amino acids. Trimming stripped 3 bases from V and 1 base from J, with 16 bases between. CDR1 ENHRY and CDR2 SYGVKD come from the germline V gene. The CDR3 reads CAISDDRPEASGANVLTF. DNA of the CDR3: TGTGCCATCAGTGACGACAGGCCGGAGGCTTCTGGGGCCAACGTCCTGACTTTC.

J is TRBJ2-1 and V is TRBV7-6; 8 bases are a match to TRBD2. J lost 0 bases, V lost 4 bases, and 8 bases had no gene match. This CDR3 comprises 17 residues. The germline CDR1 and CDR2 sequences are SGHVS and FNYEAQ. CDR3 residues: CASSSELAANSYNEQFF. As DNA, the CDR3 is TGTGCCAGCAGCTCGGAACTAGCGGCGAACTCCTACAATGAGCAGTTCTTC.

V gene TRBV11-2 combines with J gene TRBJ1-5, with a tentative D call TRBD1 (6 bases). Germline CDR1 SGHAT, CDR2 FQNNGV. Between the trimmed V and J ends, which lost 4 bases and 3 bases, there was a span of 10 bases. This CDR3 comprises 14 residues. The CDR3 loop reads CASSYGTPNQPQHF. CDR3 in DNA: TGTGCCAGCAGCTACGGGACACCCAATCAGCCCCAGCATTTT.

This clonotype was detected once. J is TRBJ2-7 and V is TRBV28; a weak D match, TRBD1 (5 bases). Germline CDR1 and CDR2: MDHEN and SYDVKM. With 3 bases removed from V and 5 bases from J, the gap between germline ends came to 8 bases. This CDR3 has 12 residues. The CDR3 sequence is CASSFGHHEQYF. In DNA, the CDR3 is TGTGCCAGCAGTTTTGGACATCACGAGCAGTACTTC.

The chain has TRBV6-5 and TRBJ2-4, with TRBD1 identical over 7 bases. CDR1 MNHEY and CDR2 SVGAGI come from the germline V gene. The CDR3 extends over 13 amino acids. V lost 2 bases and J lost 8; bases outside the gene matches: 3. CDR3 region: CASSYRGQDIQYF. The CDR3 bases are TGTGCCAGCAGTTACAGGGGGCAAGACATTCAGTACTTC.

The V gene is TRBV4-1, the J gene TRBJ2-4, with D possibly TRBD2 on 6 matching bases. The J call may be incorrect, as the DNA end agrees better with TRBJ2-7. Germline lookup yields CDR1 MGHRA and CDR2 YSYEKL. The CDR3 is 17 amino acids. CDR3 amino acids: CASSHPLEGSRSYEQYF. The CDR3 nucleotides are TGCGCCAGCAGCCATCCACTGGAGGGGTCACGTTCCTACGAGCAGTACTTC.

In this sample, this clonotype turned up a few times. The chain recombines TRBV12-3 or TRBV12-4 with TRBJ2-7, with 7 bases lining up with TRBD2. The CDR3 contains 16 residues. The junction had 9 bases not matched to a gene; V was cut back by 2 bases and J by 2 bases. CDR3 nucleotides: TGTGCCAGCAGTTTAATCGTGGCGGGGGACCCCTACGAGCAGTACTTC. Translated: CASSLIVAGDPYEQYF.

The chain couples TRBV29-1 to TRBJ2-3; TRBD2 aligns across 7 bases. J gave up 3 bases and V 7 bases, and 1 base lay outside the gene matches. The CDR3 loop spans 11 amino acids. CDR1 SQVTM and CDR2 ANQGSEA come from the germline V gene. The chain's CDR3 is CSGGGTDTQYF. The CDR3, as DNA: TGCAGCGGGGGGGGGACAGATACGCAGTATTTT.

The chain combines TRBV7-9 with TRBJ1-3; TRBD1 is a possible D gene (6 bases). The V end was cut by 4 bases, the J end by 0 bases, with 22 bases between. CDR3 size: 19 residues. The germline CDR1 and CDR2 sequences are SEHNR and FQNEAQ (reference sequence). The CDR3: CASSSISGGTSLSGNTIYF. The CDR3 nucleotides read TGTGCCAGCAGCTCCATCTCCGGGGGGACATCTCTCTCTGGAAACACCATATATTTT.

The gene calls are TRBV7-9 and TRBJ2-5, with D possibly being TRBD1 or TRBD2 (5 bases each). The CDR3 has 16 amino acids. The V end was cut by 2 bases, the J end by 11 bases, with 24 bases between. From germline, CDR1 is SEHNR and CDR2 FQNEAQ (reference sequence). CDR3 amino acids: CASSLPRDPRVDEQYF. CDR3 in DNA: TGTGCCAGCAGCTTACCCCGGGACCCGAGGGTCGATGAGCAGTACTTC.

This chain joins TRBV6-6 and TRBJ1-2, with D maybe TRBD1 (5 bases). This CDR3 has 15 amino acids. Deletions cut 6 bases from V and 3 bases from J, with 17 bases between. The germline V gene has CDR1 MNHNY and CDR2 SVGAGI (reference sequence). CDR3 sequence: CASSHGAGADYGYTF. The CDR3 nucleotides are TGTGCCAGCAGCCATGGGGCGGGTGCTGACTATGGCTACACCTTC.

The V call is TRBV7-2, the J call TRBJ2-6, with 8 bases aligning to TRBD2. The germline CDR1 and CDR2 sequences are SGHTA and FQGNSA. This CDR3 contains 17 residues. Trimming took 8 bases from V and 0 from J; bases not matched to a gene: 9. The CDR3 bases are TGTGCCAGCGGCCCTCATAGCGGGGTCTCTGGGGCCAACGTCCTGACTTTC. Protein sequence: CASGPHSGVSGANVLTF.

The chain couples TRBV13 to TRBJ1-2; 7 positions agree with TRBD1. Germline values: CDR1 PRHDT, CDR2 FYEKMQ (reference sequence). This CDR3 is built from 16 residues. J lost 6 bases, V lost 0 bases, and 10 bases had no gene match. The CDR3 DNA follows: TGTGCCAGCAGCTTAGGAAAGGGGGCTAATGGCAATGGCTACACCTTC. Protein product: CASSLGKGANGNGYTF.

This clonotype was counted between two and nine times. V usage is TRBV28 and J usage is TRBJ1-1; 7 nucleotides agree with TRBD1. Trimming cost V 6 bases and J 1 base; bases outside gene matches: 2. The germline V gene encodes CDR1 MDHEN and CDR2 SYDVKM. The CDR3 length is 13 residues. The CDR3 loop reads CASRGTENTEAFF. The CDR3, as DNA: TGTGCCAGCAGGGGGACAGAGAACACTGAAGCTTTCTTT. The full variable domain, completed using reference TRBV28 and TRBJ1-1, is DVKVTQSSRYLVKRTGEKVFLECVQDMDHENMFWYRQDPGLGLRLIYFSYDVKMKEKGDIPEGYSVSREKKERFSLILESASTNQTSMYLCASRGTENTEAFFGQGTRLTVV.

The gene calls are TRBV28 and TRBJ1-5, with no clear D. This CDR3 is built from 15 residues. Deletions cut 5 bases from V and 0 bases from J, with 11 bases between. Germline V gene data show CDR1 as MDHEN and CDR2 as SYDVKM. The CDR3 is CASSDSAYSNQPQHF. The CDR3 nucleotides read TGTGCCAGCAGTGACTCGGCGTATAGCAATCAGCCCCAGCATTTT.

The V gene is TRBV4-3, the J gene TRBJ1-5, with 7 bases fitting TRBD1. The germline V gene encodes CDR1 LGHNA and CDR2 YSLEER. The ends lost 0 bases at V and 3 bases at J; junction bases unmatched: 8. This CDR3 region has 17 residues. The CDR3 sequence: CASSQDRRGLPNQPQHF. The CDR3 DNA sequence: TGCGCCAGCAGCCAAGATCGTAGGGGGCTCCCCAATCAGCCCCAGCATTTT.

This clonotype was observed a few times. The chain joins TRBV7-2 to TRBJ2-1; 8 nucleotides agree with TRBD1. CDR1 and CDR2 (germline): SGHTA, FQGNSA. The length of the CDR3 is 16 residues. V shed 1 base and J 12 bases; nucleotides not matched to a gene: 14. The DNA of the CDR3 is TGTGCCAGCAGCTTAGGCGGACAGGGCACCTTCCAGGGGCAGTTCTTC. The encoded protein is CASSLGGQGTFQGQFF.

This clonotype has just a few counts. The gene calls are TRBV29-1 and TRBJ2-7, with no clear D. Germline loops: CDR1 SQVTM, CDR2 ANQGSEA. V was pared by 3 bases and J by 3 bases, with 12 bases between. The CDR3 has 13 amino acids. The CDR3 protein is CSVDGRKNYEQYF. CDR3 bases: TGCAGCGTTGATGGTCGCAAGAACTACGAGCAGTACTTC.

A note on this clonotype: A junction boundary mismatches the germline segment, possibly from a read error. The chain carries TRBV4-3 and TRBJ2-1; D may match TRBD1 or TRBD2 (5 bases each). The germline V gene encodes CDR1 LGHNA and CDR2 YSLEER. This CDR3 contains 16 residues. The CDR3 reads CASSQVTRGAYSEQFF. The CDR3 nucleotides are TGCGCCAGCAGCCAAGTGACCCGGGGCGCCTACAGTGAGCAGTTCTTC.

Only a few counts were recorded for this clonotype. This rearrangement joins TRBV29-1 to TRBJ1-2; tentative D call: TRBD1 (6 bases). V shed 4 bases and J shed 4 bases, with 10 bases lying between them. CDR1 is SQVTM and CDR2 is ANQGSEA in the germline V gene. This CDR3 has 12 residues. The DNA of the CDR3 is TGCAGCGTTGCCAAACAGGGCTATGGCTACACCTTC. Protein sequence: CSVAKQGYGYTF.

This clonotype came up a few times. This chain connects TRBV6-2 or TRBV6-3 to TRBJ2-4; D not resolved. V was trimmed by 7 bases and J by 1 base, leaving 8 bases between them. The CDR3 is 13 amino acids. CDR1 and CDR2 from the germline V gene are MNHEY and SVGEGT. The CDR3 spells CASTPAAKNIQYF. The CDR3 DNA reads as TGTGCCAGCACACCTGCGGCCAAAAACATTCAGTACTTC.